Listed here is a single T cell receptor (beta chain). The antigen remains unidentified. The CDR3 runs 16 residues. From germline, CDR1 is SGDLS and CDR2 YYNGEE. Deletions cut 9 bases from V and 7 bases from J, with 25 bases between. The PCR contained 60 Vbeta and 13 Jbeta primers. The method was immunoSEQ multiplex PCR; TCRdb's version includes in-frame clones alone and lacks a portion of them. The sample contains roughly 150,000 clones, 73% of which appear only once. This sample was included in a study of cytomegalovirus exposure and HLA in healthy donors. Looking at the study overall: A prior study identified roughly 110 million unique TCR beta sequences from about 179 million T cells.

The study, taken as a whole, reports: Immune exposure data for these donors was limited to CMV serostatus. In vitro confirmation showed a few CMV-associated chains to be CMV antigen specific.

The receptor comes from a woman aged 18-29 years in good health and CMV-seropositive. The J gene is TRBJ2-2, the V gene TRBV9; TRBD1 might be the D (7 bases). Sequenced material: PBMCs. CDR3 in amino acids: CAIRGGRGEKGGELFF. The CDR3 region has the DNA TGTGCCATTCGTGGGGGCAGGGGGGAGAAAGGCGGGGAGCTGTTTTTT. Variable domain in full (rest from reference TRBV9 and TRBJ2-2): DSGVTQTPKHLITATGQRVTLRCSPRSGDLSVYWYQQSLDQGLQFLIQYYNGEERAKGNILERFSAQQFPDLHSELNLSSLELGDSALYFCAIRGGRGEKGGELFFGEGSRLTVL.